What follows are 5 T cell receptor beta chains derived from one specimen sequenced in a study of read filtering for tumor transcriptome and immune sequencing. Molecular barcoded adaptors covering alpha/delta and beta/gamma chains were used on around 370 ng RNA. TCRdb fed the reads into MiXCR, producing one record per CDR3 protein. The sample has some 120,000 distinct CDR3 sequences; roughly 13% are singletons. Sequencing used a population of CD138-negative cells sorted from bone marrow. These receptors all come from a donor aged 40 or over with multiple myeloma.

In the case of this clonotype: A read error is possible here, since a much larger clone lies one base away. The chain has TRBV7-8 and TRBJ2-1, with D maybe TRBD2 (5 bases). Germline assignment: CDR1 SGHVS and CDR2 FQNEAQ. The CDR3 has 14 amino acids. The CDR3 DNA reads TGTGCCAGCAGCTTAACCGCTAGCAACAATGAGCAGCTCTTC. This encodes CASSLTASNNEQLF.

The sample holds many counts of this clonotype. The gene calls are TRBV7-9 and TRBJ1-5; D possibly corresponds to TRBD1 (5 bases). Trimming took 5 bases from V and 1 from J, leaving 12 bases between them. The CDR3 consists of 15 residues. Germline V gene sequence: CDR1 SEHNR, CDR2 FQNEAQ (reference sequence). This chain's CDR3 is CASSPGGLSNQPQHF. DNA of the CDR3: TGTGCCAGCAGCCCCGGGGGGTTGAGCAATCAGCCCCAGCATTTT.

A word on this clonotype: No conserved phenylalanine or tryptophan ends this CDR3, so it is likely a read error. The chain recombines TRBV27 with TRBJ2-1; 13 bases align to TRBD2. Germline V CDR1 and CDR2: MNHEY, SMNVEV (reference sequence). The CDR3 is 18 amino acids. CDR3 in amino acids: CASSSLAGLAGVGNGQFS. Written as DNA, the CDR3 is TGTGCCAGCAGTTCTCTAGCCGGACTAGCGGGAGTAGGCAATGGGCAGTTCTCC.

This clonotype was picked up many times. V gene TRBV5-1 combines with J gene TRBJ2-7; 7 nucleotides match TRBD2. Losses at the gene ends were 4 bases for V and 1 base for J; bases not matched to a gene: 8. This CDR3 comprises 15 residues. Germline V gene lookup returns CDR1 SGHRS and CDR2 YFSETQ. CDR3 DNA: TGCGCCAGCAGCGGAACCGGGGGGAGTTCCTACGAGCAGTACTTC. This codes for CASSGTGGSSYEQYF.

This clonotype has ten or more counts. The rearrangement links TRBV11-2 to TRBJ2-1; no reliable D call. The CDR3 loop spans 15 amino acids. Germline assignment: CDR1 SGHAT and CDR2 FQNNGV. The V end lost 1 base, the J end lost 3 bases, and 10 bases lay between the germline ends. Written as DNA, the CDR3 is TGTGCCAGCAGCTTAGTGCCAGGTAACTACAATGAGCAGTTCTTC. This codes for CASSLVPGNYNEQFF. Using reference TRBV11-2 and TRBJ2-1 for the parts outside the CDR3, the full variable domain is EAGVAQSPRYKIIEKRQSVAFWCNPISGHATLYWYQQILGQGPKLLIQFQNNGVVDDSQLPKDRFSAERLKGVDSTLKIQPAKLEDSAVYLCASSLVPGNYNEQFFGPGTRLTVL.